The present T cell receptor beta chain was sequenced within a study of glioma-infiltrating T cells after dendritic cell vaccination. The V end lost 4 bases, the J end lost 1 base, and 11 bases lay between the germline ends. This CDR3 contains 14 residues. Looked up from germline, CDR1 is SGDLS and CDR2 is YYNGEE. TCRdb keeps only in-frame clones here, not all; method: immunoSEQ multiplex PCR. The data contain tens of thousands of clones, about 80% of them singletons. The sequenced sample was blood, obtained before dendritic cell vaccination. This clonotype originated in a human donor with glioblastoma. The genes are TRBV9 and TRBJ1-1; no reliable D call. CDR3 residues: CASSRDPSNTEAFF. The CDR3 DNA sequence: TGTGCCAGCAGCCGGGATCCCTCGAACACTGAAGCTTTCTTT.